This section outlines one T cell receptor (beta chain) sequence together with its context. Antigen: not known. The length of the CDR3 is 16 residues. CDR1 LGHNA and CDR2 YNFKEQ come from the germline V gene. Between the trimmed V and J ends, which lost 0 bases and 6 bases, there was a span of 12 bases. The data originate from a study of graft-versus-host responses after intestinal transplantation. Background on the study: In this cohort, recipients had multivisceral, liver-intestinal, or isolated intestinal transplants. Induction using anti-thymocyte globulin, followed by tacrolimus and steroids for approximately 3 years, was given to all recipients.

Measured with immunoSEQ multiplex PCR; TCRdb has only the in-frame clones, and not every one. The repertoire holds approximately 89,000 clones, with around nine tenths as singletons. Study-wide results and limits: GvH clonotypes were identified within recipient marrow, with a subset emerging first in ileum or blood. Across patients carrying graft-donor T cell macrochimerism, allografts held high graft-versus-host to host-versus-graft clonal ratios.

V and J are TRBV4-2 and TRBJ1-6; D gene uncertain. The sequence was collected from a human donor who received an intestinal transplant. The specimen was unstimulated CD4+ T cells sorted from spleen or lymph node cells, collected before intestinal transplant. The CDR3 sequence is CASSQESARVNSPLHF. CDR3 coding DNA: TGTGCCAGCAGCCAAGAATCAGCACGGGTTAATTCACCCCTCCACTTT.